These 30 T cell receptor beta chains originate from one sample sequenced in a study of T cell repertoires in cytomegalovirus infection. TCRdb recomputed calls from the reads with MiXCR, one row per CDR3 protein. Of approximately 130,000 distinct CDR3 sequences in the sample, more than 20% are singletons; the top ten hold about 37%. The antigens of these receptors remain unknown. The sample comprised PBMCs, sequenced either directly or after in vitro stimulation (not recorded which). The receptor source for this set is a human donor in good health (CMV status not recorded). Some clones in this sample may be carry-over from other donors' samples.

This clonotype was picked up many times. The chain links TRBV12-3 or TRBV12-4 to TRBJ1-6; D gene uncertain. Trimming shortened V by 3 bases and J by 5 bases, and 5 bases separated the two germline ends. The CDR3 spans 13 residues. The CDR3 here is CASSFGHNSPLHF. The CDR3 DNA reads TGTGCCAGCAGTTTCGGTCATAATTCACCCCTCCACTTT.

The V and J genes are TRBV12-5 and TRBJ1-2, with D perhaps TRBD1 (6 bases). Germline CDR1 reads LGHNT; CDR2 reads FRNRAP. V lost 7 bases and J 4 bases, leaving 19 bases between the germline ends. This CDR3 region has 15 residues. The CDR3 sequence: CASAPGHHPLYGYTF. CDR3 coding DNA: TGTGCTAGTGCCCCGGGACATCACCCCCTCTATGGCTACACCTTC.

The chain uses TRBV28 and TRBJ2-5; D possibly corresponds to TRBD1 (6 bases). CDR1 is MDHEN, CDR2 SYDVKM, per germline. This CDR3 region has 17 residues. V was trimmed by 6 bases and J by 0 bases, leaving 20 bases between them. This CDR3 reads CASSRSLIRDNQETQYF. The CDR3 region has the DNA TGTGCCAGCAGCCGATCTCTCATCCGGGACAACCAAGAGACCCAGTACTTC. Complete variable domain (other parts from reference TRBV28 and TRBJ2-5): DVKVTQSSRYLVKRTGEKVFLECVQDMDHENMFWYRQDPGLGLRLIYFSYDVKMKEKGDIPEGYSVSREKKERFSLILESASTNQTSMYLCASSRSLIRDNQETQYFGPGTRLLVL.

The chain links TRBV20-1 to TRBJ2-7; 11 bases are shared with TRBD2. The CDR3 contains 17 residues. In germline, CDR1 is DFQATT, CDR2 SNEGSKA (reference sequence). J gave up 2 bases and V 0 bases, and 9 bases lay outside the gene matches. CDR3 in amino acids: CSARDIAGGRAPYEQYV. CDR3 sequence (DNA): TGCAGTGCTAGAGATATAGCGGGAGGGAGGGCCCCCTACGAGCAGTACGTC.

This clonotype showed up just a few times. This chain connects TRBV6-2 or TRBV6-3 to TRBJ2-1; 10 bases are shared with TRBD2. This CDR3 comprises 16 residues. CDR1 is MNHEY, CDR2 SVGEGT, per germline. Trimming took 0 bases from V and 9 from J; bases not matched to a gene: 8. Written as DNA, the CDR3 is TGTGCCAGCAGTTACTCGTCTGGTAGCGGGAGGACTGAGCAGTTCTTC. It yields the protein CASSYSSGSGRTEQFF.

This clonotype was seen a few times. The V gene is TRBV28, the J gene TRBJ1-1, with D unclear. The CDR3 is 14 residues long. The germline gives CDR1 MDHEN, CDR2 SYDVKM. Between the trimmed V and J ends, which lost 3 bases and 1 base, there was a span of 9 bases. CDR3 nucleotide sequence: TGTGCCAGCAGTTTTGCGGATACGAACACTGAAGCTTTCTTT. Residues: CASSFADTNTEAFF. The complete variable domain, with remaining parts taken from reference TRBV28 and TRBJ1-1, reads DVKVTQSSRYLVKRTGEKVFLECVQDMDHENMFWYRQDPGLGLRLIYFSYDVKMKEKGDIPEGYSVSREKKERFSLILESASTNQTSMYLCASSFADTNTEAFFGQGTRLTVV.

This rearrangement joins TRBV27 to TRBJ2-3; 7 bases agree with TRBD2. The germline gives CDR1 MNHEY, CDR2 SMNVEV (reference sequence). J gave up 0 bases and V 3 bases, and 12 bases lay outside the gene matches. The CDR3 totals 18 residues. The CDR3 sequence: CASSFVGGRPYSTDTQYF. The CDR3 coding sequence is TGTGCCAGCAGTTTCGTCGGCGGGAGACCCTATAGCACAGATACGCAGTATTTT.

This clonotype occurred a few times. V gene TRBV7-9 combines with J gene TRBJ2-7, with D possibly matching TRBD2 (6 bases). This CDR3 has 13 residues. V lost 5 bases to trimming and J lost 6 bases, with 14 bases between them. Looked up from germline, CDR1 is SEHNR and CDR2 is FQNEAQ (reference sequence). The DNA of the CDR3 is TGTGCCAGCAGCGGTAGACTAGATTTCGAGCAGTACTTC. Amino acids: CASSGRLDFEQYF. Looking up the rest from reference TRBV7-9 and TRBJ2-7 gives the full variable domain: DTGVSQNPRHKITKRGQNVTFRCDPISEHNRLYWYRQTLGQGPEFLTYFQNEAQLEKSRLLSDRFSAERPKGSFSTLEIQRTEQGDSAMYLCASSGRLDFEQYFGPGTRLTVT.

This clonotype occurred many times. The V and J genes are TRBV12-3 or TRBV12-4 and TRBJ2-3, with 7 nucleotides matching TRBD2. This CDR3 contains 14 residues. V was pared by 6 bases and J by 5 bases, with 8 bases of the junction left unmatched. CDR3 in DNA: TGTGCCAGCAGCCTGGGCGGGAGTGGAGATACGCAGTATTTT. Amino acids: CASSLGGSGDTQYF.

This rearrangement joins TRBV14 to TRBJ2-4; 10 nucleotides agree with TRBD1. The germline V gene has CDR1 SGHDN and CDR2 FVKESK. The CDR3 runs to 16 residues. V was pared by 0 bases and J by 7 bases, with 6 bases of the junction left unmatched. The CDR3 DNA sequence: TGTGCCAGCAGCCAAGACCTGGGACAGGGGAGGAACATTCAGTACTTC. Encoded protein: CASSQDLGQGRNIQYF.

This rearrangement joins TRBV20-1 to TRBJ2-7; tentatively, D is TRBD1 (6 bases). Germline-derived CDR1 and CDR2 are DFQATT and SNEGSKA (reference sequence). The ends were cut back, 3 bases at V and 0 bases at J, with 12 bases in the middle. The CDR3 spans 14 residues. This CDR3 reads CSASRDTSSYEQYF. The CDR3 DNA is TGCAGTGCTAGCCGGGACACGAGCTCCTACGAGCAGTACTTC.

The chain recombines TRBV27 with TRBJ1-5, with D possibly being TRBD1 (6 bases). Trimming took off 7 bases at V and 0 bases at J, with 13 bases between the two ends. From germline, CDR1 is MNHEY and CDR2 SMNVEV (reference sequence). This CDR3 has 15 residues. This CDR3 is CASKAGALSNQPQHF. CDR3 nucleotide sequence: TGTGCCAGCAAGGCAGGGGCCCTTAGCAATCAGCCCCAGCATTTT.

The CDR3, as DNA: TGTGCCAGTCACCGACAGGCCGGGACTGAAGCTTTCTTT. It encodes CASHRQAGTEAFF. J is TRBJ1-1 and V is TRBV19; D is possibly TRBD1 (6 bases). CDR3 length equals 13 residues. V lost 8 bases, J lost 5 bases, and 15 bases lay in between. CDR1 and CDR2 (germline): LNHDA, SQIVND (reference sequence).

Only a few counts were recorded for this clonotype. The chain has TRBV25-1 and TRBJ1-2, with a possible D match to TRBD1 (5 bases). Per germline, CDR1 MGHDK and CDR2 SYGVNS. This CDR3 comprises 14 residues. Between the trimmed V and J ends, which lost 5 bases and 4 bases, there was a span of 14 bases. CDR3 nucleotide sequence: TGTGCCAGCAGTCCCCCGGGGGGTGGCTATGGCTACACCTTC. This translates into CASSPPGGGYGYTF.

This clonotype has only a few counts. J is TRBJ2-5 and V is TRBV4-1; tentative D call: TRBD2 (6 bases). Germline values: CDR1 MGHRA, CDR2 YSYEKL. The CDR3 totals 15 residues. V was cut by 4 bases and J by 4 bases, with 16 bases left in between. CDR3 sequence (DNA): TGCGCCAGCAGCCCTCAAGAGCGCGGGATAGAGACCCAGTACTTC. Encoded protein: CASSPQERGIETQYF.

This clonotype turned up a few times. The V gene is TRBV4-1, the J gene TRBJ2-3; 8 bases are shared with TRBD2. Germline CDR1 reads MGHRA; CDR2 reads YSYEKL. This CDR3 has 15 amino acids. V lost 1 base to trimming and J lost 4 bases; unmatched junction nucleotides: 4. The CDR3 loop reads CASSQGAGGADTQYF. CDR3 nucleotides: TGCGCCAGCAGCCAAGGGGCCGGGGGGGCAGATACGCAGTATTTT.

Concerning this clonotype: Since a much larger clone is just one base distant, this may be a read error. The final CDR3 position lacks the conserved phenylalanine or tryptophan, pointing to a likely read error. This rearrangement joins TRBV7-9 to TRBJ1-5; 8 bases are shared with TRBD1. The CDR3 spans 15 residues. CDR1 is SEHNR and CDR2 is FQNEAQ in the germline V gene (reference sequence). The ends lost 5 bases at V and 5 bases at J; junction bases unmatched: 8. CDR3 sequence (DNA): TGTGCCAGCAGCGCACAGGGGGGTAGGGATCAGCCCCAGCATTAT. Encoded protein: CASSAQGGRDQPQHY.

V gene TRBV6-6 combines with J gene TRBJ1-4; a possible D gene is TRBD1 (6 bases). Germline V gene lookup returns CDR1 MNHNY and CDR2 SVGAGI (reference sequence). This CDR3 is 14 amino acids long. V lost 5 bases and J 8 bases, leaving 15 bases between the germline ends. CDR3 sequence: CASSDRGGQEKLFF. For the CDR3, the DNA is TGTGCCAGCAGTGATCGAGGGGGGCAGGAAAAACTGTTTTTT.

This clonotype was observed a few times. Written as DNA, the CDR3 is TGTGCCAGTAGTATAATGACCTGGGATCAGCCCCAGCATTTT. It codes for CASSIMTWDQPQHF. The chain has TRBV19 and TRBJ1-5; D ambiguous. CDR3 length: 14 amino acids. Germline CDR1 reads LNHDA; CDR2 reads SQIVND (reference sequence). V lost 2 bases, J lost 5 bases, and 10 bases lay in between.

The sample holds a few counts of this clonotype. The CDR3 reads CASSYAGTGAYGYTF. As DNA, the CDR3 is TGTGCCAGCAGTTACGCCGGGACAGGGGCCTATGGCTACACCTTC. J is TRBJ1-2 and V is TRBV6-5; 10 nucleotides align to TRBD1. The CDR3 is 15 residues long. The junction had 4 bases not matched to a gene; V was cut back by 2 bases and J by 4 bases. Per germline, CDR1 MNHEY and CDR2 SVGAGI.

The chain recombines TRBV5-1 with TRBJ2-1; D unresolved. CDR3 length: 13 amino acids. CDR1 is SGHRS, CDR2 YFSETQ, per germline. Deletions cut 4 bases from V and 8 bases from J, with 13 bases between. The DNA of the CDR3 is TGCGCCAGCAGCAACAAGGAGCGCTATGAGCAGTTCTTC. Protein sequence: CASSNKERYEQFF.

The chain links TRBV6-6 to TRBJ2-5, with 12 nucleotides matching TRBD2. The germline CDR1 and CDR2 sequences are MNHNY and SVGAGI (reference sequence). Unmatched junction bases numbered 2, after V lost 4 bases and J lost 5 bases. The length of the CDR3 is 14 residues. In DNA form, the CDR3 reads TGTGCCAGCAGTTCACTAGCGGGAGGTGAGACCCAGTACTTC. This translates into CASSSLAGGETQYF.

This clonotype occurred a few times. V gene TRBV7-2 combines with J gene TRBJ2-1; 12 bases fit TRBD2. From germline, CDR1 is SGHTA and CDR2 FQGNSA. The CDR3 loop spans 17 amino acids. The ends lost 2 bases at V and 7 bases at J; junction bases unmatched: 9. CDR3 loop: CASSLRRATSGRNEQFF. The CDR3 nucleotides read TGTGCCAGCAGCTTACGGAGGGCGACTAGCGGGAGAAATGAGCAGTTCTTC.

This clonotype was seen repeatedly, ten times or more. This sequence joins TRBV7-2 and TRBJ2-7; no firm D call. CDR1 and CDR2 from the germline V gene are SGHTA and FQGNSA. The V and J ends lost 5 bases and 5 bases respectively, with 13 bases between them. The CDR3 contains 13 residues. The CDR3 loop is CASSAKTYNEQYF. The CDR3, as DNA: TGTGCCAGCAGCGCGAAGACGTACAACGAGCAGTACTTC.

The V call is TRBV7-3, the J call TRBJ2-1; possibly TRBD2 for D (5 bases). The CDR3 has 16 amino acids. The germline gives CDR1 SGHTA, CDR2 FQGTGA. Between the trimmed V and J ends, which lost 5 bases and 0 bases, there was a span of 14 bases. The CDR3 nucleotides are TGTGCCAGCAGCCCCTTTTTGGGGAGCTCCTACAATGAGCAGTTCTTC. Amino acid sequence: CASSPFLGSSYNEQFF.

The V and J genes are TRBV28 and TRBJ1-5; tentatively, D is TRBD1 (5 bases). The CDR3 is 16 residues long. Germline CDR1 is MDHEN and CDR2 is SYDVKM. V was clipped by 2 bases and J by 4 bases, with 15 bases between them. CDR3 sequence (DNA): TGTGCCAGCAGTTTAGTTATGAGACAGCCTAATCAGCCCCAGCATTTT. It translates to CASSLVMRQPNQPQHF.

The chain couples TRBV2 to TRBJ2-3; possibly TRBD2 for D (5 bases). From germline, CDR1 is SNHLY and CDR2 FYNNEI. The CDR3 runs 15 residues. V was pared by 7 bases and J by 5 bases, with 19 bases between. The CDR3 loop reads CASNLVSGAEDTQYF. Here the CDR3 DNA reads TGTGCCAGCAATCTGGTGAGCGGAGCTGAAGATACGCAGTATTTT.

This clonotype was picked up many times. The CDR3 reads CASSLASGSTDTQYF. In nucleotides, the CDR3 is TGTGCCAGCAGCTTAGCTAGCGGTAGCACAGATACGCAGTATTTT. The V gene is TRBV7-9, the J gene TRBJ2-3; D is perhaps TRBD2 (6 bases). Trimming stripped 0 bases from V and 0 bases from J, with 7 bases between. CDR1 SEHNR and CDR2 FQNEAQ come from the germline V gene (reference sequence). The CDR3 sequence is 15 residues long.

V gene TRBV6-2 or TRBV6-3 combines with J gene TRBJ2-2, with 8 positions matching TRBD2. The CDR3 has 15 amino acids. Germline CDR1 and CDR2: MNHEY and SVGEGT. Germline trimming cut 6 bases from V and 6 bases from J; bases unmatched to any gene: 9. The CDR3 sequence is CASSPFPGRAGELFF. The DNA for the CDR3 is TGTGCCAGCAGCCCGTTCCCCGGGAGGGCCGGGGAGCTGTTTTTT.

The chain has TRBV11-3 and TRBJ2-1, with 11 bases aligning to TRBD2. Trimming cost V 6 bases and J 0 bases; bases outside gene matches: 10. This CDR3 spans 18 amino acids. Germline V gene data show CDR1 as SGHNT and CDR2 as YENEEA. In nucleotides, the CDR3 is TGTGCCAGCAGTCAGAGACTAGCGGGGCGCAGCTCCTACAATGAGCAGTTCTTC. Translation: CASSQRLAGRSSYNEQFF.